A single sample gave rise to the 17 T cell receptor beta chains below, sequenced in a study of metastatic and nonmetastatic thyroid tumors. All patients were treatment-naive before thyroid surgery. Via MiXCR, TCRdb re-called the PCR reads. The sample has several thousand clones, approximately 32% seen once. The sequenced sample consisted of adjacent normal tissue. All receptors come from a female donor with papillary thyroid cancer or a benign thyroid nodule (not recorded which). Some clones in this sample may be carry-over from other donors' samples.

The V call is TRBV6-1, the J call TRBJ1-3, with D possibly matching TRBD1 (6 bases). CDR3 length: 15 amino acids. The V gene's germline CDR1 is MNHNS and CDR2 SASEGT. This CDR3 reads CATIWGRDAGNTIYF. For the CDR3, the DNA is TGTGCTACGATCTGGGGGCGAGATGCTGGAAACACCATATATTTT.

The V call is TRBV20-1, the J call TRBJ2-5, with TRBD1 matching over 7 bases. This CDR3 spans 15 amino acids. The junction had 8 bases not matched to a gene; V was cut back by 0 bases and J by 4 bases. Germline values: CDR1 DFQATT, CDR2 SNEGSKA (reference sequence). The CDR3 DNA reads TGCAGTGCTAGAGATTCGACAGGGTTGGGAGAGACCCAGTACTTC. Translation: CSARDSTGLGETQYF.

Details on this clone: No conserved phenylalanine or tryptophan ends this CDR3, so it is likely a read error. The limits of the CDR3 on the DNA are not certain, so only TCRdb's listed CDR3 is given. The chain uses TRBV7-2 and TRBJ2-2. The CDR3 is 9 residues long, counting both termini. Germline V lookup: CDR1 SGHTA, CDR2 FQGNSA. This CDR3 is CASSLFRAG.

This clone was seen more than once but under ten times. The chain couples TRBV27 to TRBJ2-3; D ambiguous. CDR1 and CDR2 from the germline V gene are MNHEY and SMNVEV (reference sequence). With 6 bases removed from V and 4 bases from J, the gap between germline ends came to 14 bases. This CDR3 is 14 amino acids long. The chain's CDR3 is CASSVGHSADTQYF. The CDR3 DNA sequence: TGTGCCAGCAGCGTAGGGCACAGCGCAGATACGCAGTATTTT.

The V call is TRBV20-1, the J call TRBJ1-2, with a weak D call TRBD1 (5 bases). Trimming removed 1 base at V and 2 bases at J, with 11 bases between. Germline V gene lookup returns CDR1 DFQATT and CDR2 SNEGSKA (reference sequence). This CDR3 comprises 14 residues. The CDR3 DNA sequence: TGCAGTGCTAGAGCTGAGGGGCGCAACTATGGCTACACCTTC. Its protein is CSARAEGRNYGYTF.

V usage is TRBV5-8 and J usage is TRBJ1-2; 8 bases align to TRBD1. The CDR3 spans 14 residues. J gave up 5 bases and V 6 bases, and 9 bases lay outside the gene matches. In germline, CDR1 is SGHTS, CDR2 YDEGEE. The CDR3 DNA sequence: TGTGCCAGCAAGGGCGGGCAGGGGGCATATGGCTACACCTTC. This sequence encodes CASKGGQGAYGYTF. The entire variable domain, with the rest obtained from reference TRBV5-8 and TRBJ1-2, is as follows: EAGVTQSPTHLIKTRGQQATLRCSPISGHTSVYWYQQALGLGLQFLLWYDEGEERNRGNFPPRFSGRQFPNYSSELNVNALELEDSALYLCASKGGQGAYGYTFGSGTRLTVV.

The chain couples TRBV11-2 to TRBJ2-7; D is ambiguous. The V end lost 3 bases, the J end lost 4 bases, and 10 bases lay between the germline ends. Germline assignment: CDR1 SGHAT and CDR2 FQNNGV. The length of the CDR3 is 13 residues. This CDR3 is CASSLVQVYEQYF. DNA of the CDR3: TGTGCCAGCAGCTTGGTGCAGGTTTACGAGCAGTACTTC.

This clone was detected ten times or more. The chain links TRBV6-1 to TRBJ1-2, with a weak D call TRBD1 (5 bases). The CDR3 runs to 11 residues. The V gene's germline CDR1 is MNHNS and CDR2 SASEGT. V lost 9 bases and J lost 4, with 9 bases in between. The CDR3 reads CASGGVYGYTF. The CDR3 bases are TGTGCCAGTGGAGGGGTCTATGGCTACACCTTC.

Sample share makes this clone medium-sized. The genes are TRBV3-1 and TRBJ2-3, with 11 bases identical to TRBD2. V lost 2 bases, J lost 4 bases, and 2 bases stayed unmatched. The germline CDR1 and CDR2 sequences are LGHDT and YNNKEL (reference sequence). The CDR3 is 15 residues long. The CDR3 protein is CASSQIAGGPDTQYF. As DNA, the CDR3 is TGTGCCAGCAGCCAAATAGCGGGAGGGCCAGATACGCAGTATTTT.

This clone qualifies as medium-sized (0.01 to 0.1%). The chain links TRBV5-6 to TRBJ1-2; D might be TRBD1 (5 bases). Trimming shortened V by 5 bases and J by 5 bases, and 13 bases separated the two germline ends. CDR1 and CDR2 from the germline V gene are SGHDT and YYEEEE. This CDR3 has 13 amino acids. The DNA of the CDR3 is TGTGCCAGCAGTTCCTCGGGACTTTATGGCTACACCTTC. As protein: CASSSSGLYGYTF.

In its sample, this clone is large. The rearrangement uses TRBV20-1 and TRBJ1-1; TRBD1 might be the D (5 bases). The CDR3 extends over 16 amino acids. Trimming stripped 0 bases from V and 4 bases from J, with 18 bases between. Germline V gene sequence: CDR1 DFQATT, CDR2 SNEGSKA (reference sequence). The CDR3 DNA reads TGCAGTGCTAGAGACCCCGGACGGGGCCCGGGCACTGAAGCTTTCTTT. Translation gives CSARDPGRGPGTEAFF.

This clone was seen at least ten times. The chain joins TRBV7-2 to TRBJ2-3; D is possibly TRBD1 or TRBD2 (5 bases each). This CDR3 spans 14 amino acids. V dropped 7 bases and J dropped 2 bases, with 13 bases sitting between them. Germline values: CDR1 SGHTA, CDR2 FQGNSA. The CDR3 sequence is CASKSGTNTDTQYF. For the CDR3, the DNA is TGTGCCAGCAAGTCTGGGACCAACACAGATACGCAGTATTTT.

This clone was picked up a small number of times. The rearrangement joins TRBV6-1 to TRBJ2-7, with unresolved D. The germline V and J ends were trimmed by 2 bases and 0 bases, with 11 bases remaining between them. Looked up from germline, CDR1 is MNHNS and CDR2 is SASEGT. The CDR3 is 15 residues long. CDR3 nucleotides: TGTGCCAGCAGTGAATGGCAGGAGAGCTCCTACGAGCAGTACTTC. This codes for CASSEWQESSYEQYF.

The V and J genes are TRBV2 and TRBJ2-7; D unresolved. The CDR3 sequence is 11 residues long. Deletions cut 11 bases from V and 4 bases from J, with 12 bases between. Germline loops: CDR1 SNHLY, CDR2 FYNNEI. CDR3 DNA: TGTGCCCGCGGCCTGGGGTACGAGCAGTACTTC. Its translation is CARGLGYEQYF. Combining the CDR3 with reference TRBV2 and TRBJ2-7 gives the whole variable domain EPEVTQTPSHQVTQMGQEVILRCVPISNHLYFYWYRQILGQKVEFLVSFYNNEISEKSEIFDDQFSVERPDGSNFTLKIRSTKLEDSAMYFCARGLGYEQYFGPGTRLTVT.

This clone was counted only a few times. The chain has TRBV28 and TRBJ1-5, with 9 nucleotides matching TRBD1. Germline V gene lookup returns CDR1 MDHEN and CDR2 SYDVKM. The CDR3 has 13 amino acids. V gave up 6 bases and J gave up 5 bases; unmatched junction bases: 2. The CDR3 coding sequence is TGTGCCAGCAGACAGGGGGCGGATCAGCCCCAGCATTTT. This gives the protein CASRQGADQPQHF.

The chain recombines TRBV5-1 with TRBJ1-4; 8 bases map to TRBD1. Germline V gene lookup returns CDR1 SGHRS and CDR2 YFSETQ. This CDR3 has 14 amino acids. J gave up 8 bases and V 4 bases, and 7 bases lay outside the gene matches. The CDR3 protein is CASSADRVGEKLFF. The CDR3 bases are TGCGCCAGCAGCGCGGACAGGGTTGGGGAAAAACTGTTTTTT.

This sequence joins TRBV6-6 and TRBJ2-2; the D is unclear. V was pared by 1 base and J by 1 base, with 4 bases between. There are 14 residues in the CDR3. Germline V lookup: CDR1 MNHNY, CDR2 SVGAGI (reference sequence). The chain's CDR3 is CASSYWQNTGELFF. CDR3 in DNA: TGTGCCAGCAGTTACTGGCAGAACACCGGGGAGCTGTTTTTT.